The rows below give T cell receptor beta chains drawn from one sample of a study of T-cell reconstitution after alpha-beta-depleted transplantation in children. TCRdb reprocessed the PCR reads via MiXCR and lists one record per CDR3 protein. Of about 540,000 distinct CDR3 sequences listed, roughly 30% are singletons. The input for sequencing was PBMCs, taken before TCRalphabeta/CD19-depleted stem cell transplant. The source is a boy under three years old with Wiskott-Aldrich syndrome, due to receive a stem cell transplant. Each CDR3 is given with its conserved first and last residue. The order of the fields is D gene, J gene, V gene, clone size, CDR3 protein. D genes are given only for firm matches. The size entry is marked missing in some rows and otherwise reads once, few, many or a size class.

TRBD1,TRBJ1-6,TRBV5-1,.,CASSVGTARPLHF
.,TRBJ1-2,TRBV18,once,CASSRLTSDGYTF
.,TRBJ1-5,TRBV5-5,.,CASSFSNNQPQHF
.,TRBJ2-7,TRBV12-3/TRBV12-4,few,CASSLGGGIYEQYF
.,TRBJ2-7,TRBV20-1,.,CSAITGSRAYEQYF
.,TRBJ2-2,TRBV5-1,few,CASAGTGPAGELFF
.,TRBJ2-7,TRBV3-1,few,CASSLSVDYEQYF
.,TRBJ2-1,TRBV21-1,.,CASSRSRDANEQFF
.,TRBJ2-7,TRBV5-1,.,CASSRQVKPYEQYF
TRBD1,TRBJ1-1,TRBV5-1,.,CASSIDRANTEAFF
.,TRBJ1-1,TRBV6-5,few,CASSYSQGVGTEAFF
TRBD1,TRBJ2-3,TRBV20-1,.,CSAKGQGGTDTQYF
.,TRBJ2-2,TRBV5-1,.,CASSLKTSIGELFF
.,TRBJ2-3,TRBV20-1,.,CSASGLASGTDTQYF
TRBD2,TRBJ2-3,TRBV27,many,CASRPLAGGTDTQYF
.,TRBJ1-1,TRBV4-2,few,CASSQVTGQNTEAFF
TRBD1,TRBJ2-6,TRBV5-1,.,CASKRTGSSGANVLTF
.,TRBJ2-7,TRBV9,.,CASSAGVAASYEQYF
.,TRBJ2-1,TRBV6-5,few,CASSYSTGDNEQFF
TRBD2,TRBJ2-1,TRBV3-1,.,CASTRTSLNEQFF